This T cell receptor (beta chain) comes out of a study of OX40 agonist ivuxolimab in advanced cancers. Study details: Patients were over 65% male with ages roughly 20 to 80, mean about 60.

Libraries were prepared by immunoSEQ multiplex PCR; TCRdb keeps only in-frame clonotypes and omits some of them. Of tens of thousands of clones listed, 80% to 95% are singletons. Notes on this clone: Its antigen is not identified.

Germline V lookup: CDR1 SGHTA, CDR2 FQGNSA. The CDR3 has 13 amino acids. Unmatched junction bases numbered 3, after V lost 5 bases and J lost 9 bases. Study-wide points: There were, on average, more expanded clones in CD8+ T cells than in CD4+. Those patients achieving a partial response at 0.1-3.0 mg/kg showed among the lowest clonal expansion.

The gene calls are TRBV7-2 and TRBJ2-4; 11 bases align to TRBD1. The TCR was taken from an adult with an advanced solid tumor such as melanoma, head and neck, liver or kidney cancer. The sequences come from CD4+ or CD8+ T cells sorted from blood, collected in a trial of the OX40 agonist ivuxolimab. CDR3 amino acids: CASSPGTGGIQYF. The CDR3 DNA reads TGTGCCAGCAGCCCCGGGACAGGGGGCATTCAGTACTTC.